This TCR beta chain was identified in a study of Ad26.COV2.S vaccination and SARS-CoV-2 variants. Findings of the study overall: Vaccinated individuals (as opposed to placebo recipients) had higher spike-specific TCR breadth. For non-spike TCRs, breadth in vaccine recipients resembled that in placebo recipients.

Notes on this clone: The antigen is unknown. The identical CDR3 is also encoded by other nucleotide sequences in the sample.

Per germline, CDR1 MNHEY and CDR2 SMNVEV (reference sequence). The CDR3 has 13 amino acids. Trimming removed 2 bases from V and 5 bases from J, with 7 bases in between. Here immunoSEQ multiplex PCR was the method, and the copy in TCRdb shows in-frame clones only, minus some. Here the sample spans around 350,000 clones, about 90% being singletons. This chain links TRBV27 with TRBJ1-5; D remains unclear. Sequencing was performed on peripheral blood, taken after recovery from COVID-19. This receptor was identified in a human donor who had recovered from COVID-19. CDR3 sequence: CASSLARDQPQHF. CDR3 sequence (DNA): TGTGCCAGCAGTTTAGCTCGAGATCAGCCCCAGCATTTT.